This T cell receptor (beta chain) was observed in a study of blood T cell repertoires in COVID-19. TCRdb's table, derived via immunoSEQ multiplex PCR, lists solely in-frame clones and lacks some. This table holds a few hundred thousand clones, more than 85% found once. Losses at the gene ends were 4 bases for V and 0 bases for J; bases not matched to a gene: 5. CDR3 length equals 15 residues. The germline V gene has CDR1 LNHDA and CDR2 SQIVND (reference sequence). This clonotype was sampled from a woman in her thirties who had recovered from COVID-19. Sequences were obtained from PBMCs or T cells enriched from blood (not recorded which). The chain links TRBV19 to TRBJ2-7, with 8 bases fitting TRBD2. CDR3 loop: CASSTGLASSYEQYF. For the CDR3, the DNA is TGTGCCAGTAGTACCGGACTAGCCAGCTCCTACGAGCAGTACTTC.